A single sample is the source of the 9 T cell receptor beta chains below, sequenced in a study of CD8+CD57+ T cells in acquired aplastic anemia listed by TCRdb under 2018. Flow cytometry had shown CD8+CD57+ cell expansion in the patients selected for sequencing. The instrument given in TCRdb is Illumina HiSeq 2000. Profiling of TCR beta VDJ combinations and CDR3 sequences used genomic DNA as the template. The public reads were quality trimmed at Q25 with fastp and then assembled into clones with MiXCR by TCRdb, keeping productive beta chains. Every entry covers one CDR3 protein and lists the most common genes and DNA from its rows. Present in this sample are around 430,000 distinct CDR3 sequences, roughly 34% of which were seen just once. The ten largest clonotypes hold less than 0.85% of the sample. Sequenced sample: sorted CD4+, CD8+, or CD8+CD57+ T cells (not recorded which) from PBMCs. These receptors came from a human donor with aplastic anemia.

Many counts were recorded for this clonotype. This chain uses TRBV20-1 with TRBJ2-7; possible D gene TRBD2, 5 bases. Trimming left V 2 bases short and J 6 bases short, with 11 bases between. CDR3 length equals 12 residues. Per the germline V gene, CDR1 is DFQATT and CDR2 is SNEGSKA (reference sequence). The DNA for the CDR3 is TGCAGTGCTAGACCAGGCGGAGGCGAGCAGTACTTC. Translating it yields CSARPGGGEQYF.

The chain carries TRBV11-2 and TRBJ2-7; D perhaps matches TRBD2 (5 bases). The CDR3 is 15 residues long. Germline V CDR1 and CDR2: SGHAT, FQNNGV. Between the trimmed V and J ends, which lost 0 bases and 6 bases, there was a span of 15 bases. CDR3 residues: CASSLDLKRGSEQYF. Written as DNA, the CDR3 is TGTGCCAGCAGCTTAGATCTGAAACGAGGGAGCGAGCAGTACTTC.

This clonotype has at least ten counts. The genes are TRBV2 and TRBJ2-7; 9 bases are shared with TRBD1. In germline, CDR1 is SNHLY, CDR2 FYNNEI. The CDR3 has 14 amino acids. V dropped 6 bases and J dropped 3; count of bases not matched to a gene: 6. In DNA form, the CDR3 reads TGTGCCAGCAGCGACCGGGACAGGGTCTACGAGCAGTACTTC. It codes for CASSDRDRVYEQYF.

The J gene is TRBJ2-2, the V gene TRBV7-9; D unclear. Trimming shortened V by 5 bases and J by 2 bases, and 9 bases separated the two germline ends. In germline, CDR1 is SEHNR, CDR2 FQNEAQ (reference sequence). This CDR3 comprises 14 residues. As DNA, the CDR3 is TGTGCCAGCAGCCCTATACCTAACACCGGGGAGCTGTTTTTT. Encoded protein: CASSPIPNTGELFF.

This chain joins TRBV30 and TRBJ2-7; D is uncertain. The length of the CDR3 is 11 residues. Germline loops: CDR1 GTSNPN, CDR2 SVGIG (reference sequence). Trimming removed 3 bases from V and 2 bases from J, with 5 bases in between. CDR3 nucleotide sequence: TGTGCCTGGAGCAAAACCTACGAGCAGTACTTC. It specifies CAWSKTYEQYF.

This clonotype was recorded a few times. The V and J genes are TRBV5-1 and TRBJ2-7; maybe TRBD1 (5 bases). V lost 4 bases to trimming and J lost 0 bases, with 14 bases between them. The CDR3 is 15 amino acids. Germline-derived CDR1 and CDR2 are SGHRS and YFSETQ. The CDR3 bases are TGCGCCAGCAGCCTTTTAGACAGCAGCTCCTACGAGCAGTACTTC. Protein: CASSLLDSSSYEQYF.

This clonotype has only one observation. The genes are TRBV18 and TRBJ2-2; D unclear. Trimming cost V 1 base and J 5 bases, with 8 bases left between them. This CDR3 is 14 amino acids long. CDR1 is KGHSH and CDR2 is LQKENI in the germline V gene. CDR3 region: CASSPLSETGELFF. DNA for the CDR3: TGTGCCAGCTCACCACTATCAGAAACCGGGGAGCTGTTTTTT.

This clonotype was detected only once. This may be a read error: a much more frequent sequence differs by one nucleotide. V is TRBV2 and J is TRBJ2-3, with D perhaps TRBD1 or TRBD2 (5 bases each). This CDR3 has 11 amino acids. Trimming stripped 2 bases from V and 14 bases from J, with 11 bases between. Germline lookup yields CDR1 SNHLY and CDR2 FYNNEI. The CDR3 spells CASSEMGVGYF. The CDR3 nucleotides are TGTGCCAGCAGTGAAATGGGGGTGGGGTATTTT.

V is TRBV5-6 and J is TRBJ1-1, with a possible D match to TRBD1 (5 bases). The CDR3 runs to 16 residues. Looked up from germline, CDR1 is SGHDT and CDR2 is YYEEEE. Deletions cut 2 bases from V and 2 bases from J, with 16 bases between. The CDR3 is CASSLLGDGTNTEAFF. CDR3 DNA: TGTGCCAGCAGCTTACTAGGGGACGGAACTAACACTGAAGCTTTCTTT. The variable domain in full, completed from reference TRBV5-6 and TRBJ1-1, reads DAGVTQSPTHLIKTRGQQVTLRCSPKSGHDTVSWYQQALGQGPQFIFQYYEEEERQRGNFPDRFSGHQFPNYSSELNVNALLLGDSALYLCASSLLGDGTNTEAFFGQGTRLTVV.